The 3 T cell receptor beta chains below were found in one sample sequenced in a study of T cell responses to AZD1222 COVID-19 vaccine. The repertoire was sequenced with immunoSEQ multiplex PCR; TCRdb's copy has only in-frame clones and lacks some. The table records 200,000 or so clones, around 86% of them present only once. The sequencing here drew on peripheral blood, taken on day 0 of MenACWY control vaccination. All receptors come from an adult in good health.

The rearrangement links TRBV30 to TRBJ1-6, with a possible D match to TRBD1 (6 bases). The germline gives CDR1 GTSNPN, CDR2 SVGIG (reference sequence). Trimming removed 8 bases from V and 4 bases from J, with 12 bases in between. The CDR3 runs 13 residues. The CDR3 DNA reads TGTGCCGGCACCGGACAGTATAATTCACCCCTCCACTTT. Its protein is CAGTGQYNSPLHF.

The J gene is TRBJ1-1, the V gene TRBV29-1, with unresolved D. CDR3 size: 14 residues. V was cut by 3 bases and J by 1 base, with 12 bases left in between. In germline, CDR1 is SQVTM, CDR2 ANQGSEA. CDR3 loop: CSVEKRLANTEAFF. In DNA form, the CDR3 reads TGCAGCGTTGAGAAACGATTGGCGAACACTGAAGCTTTCTTT.

The CDR3: CASSVATRETQYF. For the CDR3, the DNA is TGTGCCAGCAGCGTAGCGACTCGAGAGACCCAGTACTTC. This chain uses TRBV9 with TRBJ2-5; D is unresolved. The CDR3 is 13 amino acids. V was clipped by 0 bases and J by 4 bases, with 7 bases between them. Germline V gene sequence: CDR1 SGDLS, CDR2 YYNGEE. The variable domain in full, completed from reference TRBV9 and TRBJ2-5, reads DSGVTQTPKHLITATGQRVTLRCSPRSGDLSVYWYQQSLDQGLQFLIQYYNGEERAKGNILERFSAQQFPDLHSELNLSSLELGDSALYFCASSVATRETQYFGPGTRLLVL.